Included here is one T cell receptor beta chain sequence, with context. It has no known antigen specificity. No base-level quality is on record; no much larger clone is a single base apart. The method was the immunoSEQ multiplex PCR assay. DNA from the CD4+ T cells that had been cultured and isolated underwent TCR beta CDR3 sequencing. The paper's processing steps were these. Non-productive TCR sequences were removed, reads were trimmed to the CDR3 region, and CDR3s of at least 7 amino acids were retained. Antigen-specific clonotypes were identified using the MANAFEST web app by comparison of expansion in peptide wells against reference cultures. To count as positive, a clone had to show expansion at FDR<0.05 compared with the reference and with all other wells, an odds ratio above 5, and a frequency above 0.1% in two replicate wells. A clonotype was called cross-reactive if it was significantly expanded both in SARS-CoV-2 spike wells and in at least one common cold coronavirus spike condition. CDR3 similarity was assessed by Levenshtein distance using the stringdist R package, and unrooted trees were constructed with ape in R 3.6.1. TCRdb mirrors the immuneACCESS table, restricted to in-frame sequences. Some clones are absent from its copies; in checked studies, under half trace to an unresolved V gene, and the reason for the others is unknown. Clone size and the V and J calls come from that table; the DNA yielded D and trimming. The sample table contains some 60,000 clones; only one count was recorded for less than 85% of them. The ten largest clones capture 2.8% of the sample.

In the ViraFEST assay, PBMC were stimulated with viral peptide pools, and TCR sequencing was then used to find antigen-specific CD4+ T cell clonotypes based on their expansion. After less than 13 days of culture, CD4+ T cells were isolated with the EasySep CD4+ T cell isolation kit. Healthy vaccine recipients had no prior SARS-CoV-2 infection, confirmed by negative nucleocapsid antibodies before and after vaccination. Around 2 million PBMC per well were cultured in IMDM with roughly 5% human AB serum, 8.5 to 10 IU/ml IL-2 and gentamicin, plus 10 ug/ml peptides. Half of the culture medium was replaced with fresh IL-2-containing medium on days 3 and 7. Unless noted otherwise, every peptide stimulation condition was grown in triplicate wells. PBMC were separated from whole blood using Ficoll-Paque Plus gradient centrifugation and were then either cryopreserved at -140C or used fresh. The overlapping peptide pools covered the spike proteins of SARS-CoV-2 as well as those of the common cold coronaviruses HCoV-NL63, HCoV-OC43 and HCoV-229E. The QIAamp micro DNA kit was used to extract genomic DNA from the cultured CD4+ T cells.

There are 16 amino acids in the CDR3, from cysteine to valine inclusive. Here the CDR3 DNA is all that survives: 48 bases in frame from base 1. Relative to germline, V is missing 11 bases and J is missing 0 bases, with 15 bases of the junction outside any gene match. CDR1 MRHNA and CDR2 SNTAGT were looked up in the germline V gene. This sample was taken from a study of vaccination effects on CD4 cells after COVID-19 (dated by TCRdb to between 2020 and 2023). Looking at the study overall: Two doses of either the BNT162b2 or the mRNA-1273 mRNA SARS-CoV-2 vaccine were administered to participants. Cultures from other donors in the study were sequenced using the Oncomine TCR Beta short-read assay on an Illumina iSeq 100. A total of approximately 9 COVID-19 convalescent patients and a handful of SARS-CoV-2-naive healthy vaccine recipients were included in the full study. In both COVID-19 convalescent patients and infection-naive vaccine recipients, the study compared SARS-CoV-2 spike-specific CD4+ TCR repertoires from before mRNA vaccination with those from after it.

Results and caveats for the whole study, not just this receptor: At late post-vaccination timepoints, both infection-induced and vaccine-induced clones showed marked clonal contraction, consistent with waning T cell responses. In healthy vaccine recipients, vaccine-induced clones were almost all SARS-CoV-2 mono-reactive, with only 1 of 255 cross-reactive with common cold coronaviruses. Only a small number of convalescent patients were included, and no early post-infection timepoints were available, which limited the study.

The V and J segments used are TRBV6-4 and TRBJ2-7, with 8 junctional bases fitting TRBD1. The receptor's source is a human donor who received a COVID-19 vaccine. Sequencing used CD4+ T cells from PBMCs cultured with HCoV-NL63 spike peptides, obtained before COVID-19 vaccination. Reading the label with the study, this specimen's cell subset or site is: HCoV-NL63 spike overlapping peptide pool stimulation. The nucleotides read TGTGCCCCCGGAGCTAAGAGGACAGGGAACTCCTACGAGCAGTACGTC. It codes for CAPGAKRTGNSYEQYV.